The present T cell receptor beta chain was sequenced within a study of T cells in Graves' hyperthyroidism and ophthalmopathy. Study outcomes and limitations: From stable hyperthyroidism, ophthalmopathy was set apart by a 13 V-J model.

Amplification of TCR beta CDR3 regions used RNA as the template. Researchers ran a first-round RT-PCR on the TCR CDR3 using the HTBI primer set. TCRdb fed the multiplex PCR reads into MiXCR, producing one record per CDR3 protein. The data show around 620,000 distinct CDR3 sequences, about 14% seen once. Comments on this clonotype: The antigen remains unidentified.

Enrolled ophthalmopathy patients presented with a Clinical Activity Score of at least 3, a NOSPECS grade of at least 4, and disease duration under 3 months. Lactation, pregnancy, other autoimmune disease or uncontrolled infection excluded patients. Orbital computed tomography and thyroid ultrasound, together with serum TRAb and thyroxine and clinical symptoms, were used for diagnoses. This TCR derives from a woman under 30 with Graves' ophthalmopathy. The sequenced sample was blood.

CDR3 loop: CASSLDKGLAATYEQYF. The CDR3 coding sequence is TGTGCCAGCAGCTTAGATAAGGGACTAGCGGCCACCTACGAGCAGTACTTC. V is TRBV11-2 and J is TRBJ2-7; 11 positions match TRBD2. The CDR3 extends over 17 amino acids. The V and J ends lost 0 bases and 2 bases, in that order; junction bases with no gene match: 6. The germline gives CDR1 SGHAT, CDR2 FQNNGV.